The source of this T cell receptor (beta chain) is a study of T cells in Graves' hyperthyroidism and ophthalmopathy. Researchers amplified the TCR beta CDR3 regions from RNA transcripts. HTBI primers drove first-round RT-PCR of the TCR CDR3. TCRdb reanalysed the multiplex PCR reads using MiXCR and keeps one entry per CDR3 protein. Altogether approximately 400,000 distinct CDR3 sequences are present, over 13% being singletons, with the ten largest covering approximately 29%. This CDR3 spans 12 amino acids. Germline lookup yields CDR1 MDHEN and CDR2 SYDVKM. The V end lost 6 bases, the J end lost 6 bases, and 9 bases lay between the germline ends. Researchers barred patients who had uncontrolled infection, other autoimmune disease, pregnancy or lactation.

The clonotype was recovered from a man aged 50 to 59 with Graves' ophthalmopathy. The sample taken for sequencing was blood. This sequence joins TRBV28 and TRBJ1-5, with D unclear. The CDR3 nucleotides read TGTGCCAGCAGCCCACTTGGTCAGCCCCAGCATTTT. It encodes CASSPLGQPQHF.